This TCR beta chain was found in a study of cytomegalovirus exposure and HLA in healthy donors. Study summary: HLA-typed donors were the source of roughly 80 million unique TCRs held in an early data release. Study-level points and caveats: The study flagged some 170 TCR beta chains as cytomegalovirus-associated.

The CDR3 runs to 12 residues. Germline V gene lookup returns CDR1 MDHEN and CDR2 SYDVKM. The V end lost 2 bases, the J end lost 7 bases, and 8 bases lay between the germline ends. To note about this clone: The antigen is unknown.

The study ran its PCR with 60 Vbeta and 13 Jbeta primers. Produced via immunoSEQ multiplex PCR; TCRdb's table is partial and in-frame only. The sample includes around 61,000 clones, about 79% of them seen just once. The sequencing sample was made of PBMCs. The source of this sequence is a man aged 35 to 55 in good health and CMV-seronegative. The chain carries TRBV28 and TRBJ1-2; no definite D call. This chain's CDR3 is CASSLSGSGYTF. The CDR3 DNA reads as TGTGCCAGCAGTTTAAGTGGCTCTGGCTACACCTTC.